A selection of T cell receptor beta chains follows, all from one sample in a study of blood T cell repertoires in COVID-19. Sequencing was performed with immunoSEQ multiplex PCR; in TCRdb, only in-frame clones are kept and a portion is missing. The data hold around 99,000 clones, with just over 90% observed a single time. Sequenced material: peripheral blood. These receptors originate from a man aged 45-65 years with acute or convalescent COVID-19. The CDR3 runs from the conserved cysteine through the conserved F or W. A D gene is named only where the DNA matches it firmly. Not every row has a clone size; where given, it reads once, few, many or a size class.

D	length	size	J	V	CDR3	DNA
TRBD2	14	few	TRBJ2-1	TRBV6-5	CASKTSGWGNEQFF	TGTGCCAGCAAGACTAGCGGGTGGGGCAATGAGCAGTTCTTC
.	13	.	TRBJ2-5	TRBV27	CASSLRGTETQYF	TGTGCCAGCAGTTTACGGGGAACGGAGACCCAGTACTTC
.	14	.	TRBJ2-1	TRBV10-1	CASSPAGNLNEQFF	TGCGCCAGCAGCCCGGCAGGGAACCTCAATGAGCAGTTCTTC
TRBD2	14	.	TRBJ2-7	TRBV27	CASSSYMTSFEQYF	TGTGCCAGCAGTTCCTACATGACTAGCTTCGAGCAGTACTTC
TRBD1	19	.	TRBJ1-3	TRBV19	CASSARRKDRGRSGNTIYF	TGTGCCAGTAGTGCGCGCCGAAAAGACAGGGGACGCTCTGGAAACACCATATATTTT
TRBD1	14	.	TRBJ2-3	TRBV6-4	CASSLTGTTDTQYF	TGTGCCAGCAGTTTGACAGGGACCACAGATACGCAGTATTTT
.	16	.	TRBJ2-3	TRBV24-1	CATSDPGLLKTDTQYF	TGTGCCACCAGTGATCCGGGACTGCTAAAGACAGATACGCAGTATTTT
.	14	.	TRBJ1-3	TRBV6-5	CASRPSGLGNTIYF	TGTGCCAGCCGCCCCTCAGGGTTGGGAAACACCATATATTTT
.	12	.	TRBJ1-2	TRBV29-1	CSVGGLNLGYTF	TGCAGCGTTGGAGGACTGAACCTTGGCTACACCTTC
TRBD2	16	.	TRBJ2-1	TRBV18	CASSGRLAGTNNEQFF	TGTGCCAGCTCAGGGCGACTAGCGGGGACTAACAATGAGCAGTTCTTC
TRBD1	14	.	TRBJ2-7	TRBV6-5	CASSRQGSTYEQYF	TGTGCCAGCAGCCGACAGGGGTCTACCTACGAGCAGTACTTC
TRBD2	16	.	TRBJ2-3	TRBV4-1	CASSQELAGGRDTQYF	TGCGCCAGCAGCCAGGAATTAGCGGGAGGAAGGGATACGCAGTATTTT
TRBD2	16	.	TRBJ2-2	TRBV28	CASSLLPSGSTGELFF	TGTGCCAGCAGTTTATTGCCTAGCGGGAGCACCGGGGAGCTGTTTTTT
TRBD2	21	once	TRBJ2-2	TRBV4-3	CASSHHHPGLAPFSNTGELFF	TGCGCCAGCAGCCACCATCATCCGGGACTAGCGCCTTTTTCGAACACCGGGGAGCTGTTTTTT
TRBD1	15	once	TRBJ1-4	TRBV18	CASSPGSDRVEKLFF	TGTGCCAGCTCACCCGGATCGGACAGGGTAGAAAAACTGTTTTTT
TRBD1	14	.	TRBJ2-3	TRBV7-9	CASRKQGGTDTQYF	TGTGCCAGCAGAAAACAGGGGGGCACAGATACGCAGTATTTT
.	16	few	TRBJ1-6	TRBV7-7	CAKQRGRDTYNSPLHF	TGTGCCAAGCAGCGAGGCCGGGACACCTATAATTCACCCCTCCACTTT
TRBD2	16	.	TRBJ2-3	TRBV6-4	CASSRATSGGIDTQYF	TGTGCCAGCAGCCGCGCCACTAGCGGGGGCATCGATACGCAGTATTTT
.	14	.	TRBJ1-1	TRBV6-5	CASSYSNRNTEAFF	TGTGCCAGCAGTTACTCGAACAGGAACACTGAAGCTTTCTTT
.	15	.	TRBJ1-1	TRBV25-1	CASSESAGVFTEAFF	TGTGCCAGCAGTGAATCGGCAGGGGTATTCACTGAAGCTTTCTTT
TRBD2	15	.	TRBJ2-1	TRBV2	CAGSTSGLSYNEQFF	TGTGCCGGGTCGACTAGCGGGCTCTCCTACAATGAGCAGTTCTTC
TRBD2	15	.	TRBJ2-7	TRBV6-5	CASRLLAGGGYEQYF	TGTGCCAGCAGATTACTAGCGGGAGGGGGCTACGAGCAGTACTTC
.	13	.	TRBJ1-2	TRBV1	CTSSQDLDYGYTF	TGCACCAGCAGCCAAGATCTCGACTATGGCTACACCTTC
TRBD1	15	.	TRBJ2-5	TRBV9	CASSVGGTARETQYF	TGTGCCAGCAGCGTAGGGGGGACAGCCCGGGAGACCCAGTACTTC
.	13	once	TRBJ2-1	TRBV21-1	CASSKETSGEQFF	TGTGCCAGCAGCAAAGAGACTAGCGGGGAGCAGTTCTTC
.	14	.	TRBJ2-3	TRBV5-4	CASSDSGSTDTQYF	TGTGCCAGCAGTGATAGCGGCAGCACAGATACGCAGTATTTT
TRBD2	14	.	TRBJ2-1	TRBV11-2	CASSLGLAGVEQFF	TGTGCCAGCAGCTTGGGACTAGCGGGAGTCGAGCAGTTCTTC
.	11	.	TRBJ1-6	TRBV6-7	CASIERRPLHF	TGTGCCAGCATCGAACGTCGGCCCCTCCACTTT
TRBD1	13	.	TRBJ2-7	TRBV10-2	CASTEGASYEQYF	TGCGCCAGCACCGAGGGGGCCTCCTACGAGCAGTACTTC
TRBD2	14	.	TRBJ2-1	TRBV24-1	CATYLAGGYNEQFF	TGTGCCACCTATCTAGCGGGAGGGTACAATGAGCAGTTCTTC
TRBD1	16	.	TRBJ2-1	TRBV24-1	CATSDPQGAGSHEQFF	TGTGCCACCAGTGACCCACAGGGGGCGGGTTCGCATGAGCAGTTCTTC
.	13	.	TRBJ1-4	TRBV27	CASSFRGGGKLFF	TGTGCCAGCAGTTTTAGGGGGGGTGGAAAACTGTTTTTT
TRBD1	17	.	TRBJ2-3	TRBV5-1	CASSFPTGTGSTDTQYF	TGCGCCAGCAGCTTCCCGACCGGGACAGGTAGCACAGATACGCAGTATTTT
.	15	.	TRBJ1-4	TRBV5-1	CASSQNTATNEKLFF	TGCGCCAGCAGCCAGAACACCGCAACTAATGAAAAACTGTTTTTT
TRBD2	18	once	TRBJ2-7	TRBV4-1	CASSQENPLAGGSYEQYF	TGCGCCAGCAGCCAGGAAAACCCTCTAGCGGGGGGATCCTACGAGCAGTACTTC
TRBD2	15	.	TRBJ2-7	TRBV6-5	CASSRLAGAVNEQYF	TGTGCCAGCAGCCGACTAGCGGGAGCCGTCAACGAGCAGTACTTC
TRBD2	16	.	TRBJ2-7	TRBV11-2	CASSLGEGSFFYEQYF	TGTGCCAGCAGCTTAGGGGAGGGGTCCTTTTTCTACGAGCAGTACTTC
TRBD1	17	.	TRBJ1-1	TRBV19	CASSRQGINLGNTEAFF	TGTGCCAGTAGCCGACAGGGTATCAATTTGGGGAACACTGAAGCTTTCTTT
TRBD1	16	.	TRBJ2-1	TRBV7-2	CASTGQGARSYNEQFF	TGTGCCAGCACTGGACAGGGGGCTCGGTCCTACAATGAGCAGTTCTTC
.	13	.	TRBJ1-6	TRBV7-9	CASSSRTEAPLHF	TGTGCCAGCAGCTCTCGGACGGAGGCACCCCTCCACTTT
TRBD1	13	.	TRBJ1-5	TRBV10-1	CAIGTGRNQPQHF	TGCGCCATCGGGACAGGGCGAAATCAGCCCCAGCATTTT